Listed below are T cell receptor beta chains from one sample, sequenced in a study of T cell responses to AZD1222 COVID-19 vaccine. Clones were read by immunoSEQ multiplex PCR, and TCRdb kept only the in-frame ones, dropping some. The sample has 70,000 to 90,000 clones; around 88% are singletons. This specimen consisted of peripheral blood, obtained on day 0 of AZD1222 vaccination. The receptors come from an adult in good health. The CDR3 runs from the conserved cysteine through the conserved F or W. A D gene is named only where the DNA matches it firmly. Rows give clone size only sometimes, using once, few, many, or a class for an expanded clone.

V gene	D gene	J gene	clone size	CDR3 DNA	CDR3 protein
TRBV27	.	TRBJ2-7	.	TGTGCCAGCAGTTTAAGTGCCCGAAACTCCTACGAGCAGTACTTC	CASSLSARNSYEQYF
TRBV13	.	TRBJ1-1	.	TGTGCCAGCAGCTTAAGGGGCTTGAACACTGAAGCTTTCTTT	CASSLRGLNTEAFF
TRBV9	TRBD1	TRBJ1-2	.	TGTGCCAGCAGCTCTGACAGGGCGCCACTTAACTATGGCTACACCTTC	CASSSDRAPLNYGYTF
TRBV9	TRBD1	TRBJ2-3	.	TGTGCCAGCAGCGGATGGGACAGGGAGTTTTTGGGAGATACGCAGTATTTT	CASSGWDREFLGDTQYF
TRBV6-5	TRBD1	TRBJ1-2	.	TGTGCCAGCAGTCCCTTGACAGGGGCGGATGGCTACACCTTC	CASSPLTGADGYTF
TRBV7-6	TRBD1	TRBJ1-5	.	TGTGCCAGCAGCCGGGACAGGGTTGGACCCCAGCATTTT	CASSRDRVGPQHF
TRBV6-4	.	TRBJ2-3	.	TGTGCCAGCAGTGACGGGACTAGCACAGATACGCAGTATTTT	CASSDGTSTDTQYF
TRBV5-3	TRBD1	TRBJ1-2	few	TGTGCCAGAAGCCTCAGGGACAGGGGGTTTAATGGCTACACCTTC	CARSLRDRGFNGYTF
TRBV4-2	TRBD2	TRBJ2-7	.	TGTGCCAGCAGCCAAGGGCTAGCGGGGACCTACGAGCAGTACTTC	CASSQGLAGTYEQYF
TRBV5-1	.	TRBJ1-6	once	TGCGCCAGCAGCTTGGGCGGGGGCAGCGGGAATTCACCCCTCCACTTT	CASSLGGGSGNSPLHF
TRBV21-1	.	TRBJ1-3	.	TGTGCCAGCAGCCTCGGACAGGCCAGCTCTGGAAACACCATATATTTT	CASSLGQASSGNTIYF
TRBV11-2	TRBD1	TRBJ2-7	.	TGTGCCAGCAGCAAGACAGGGGGTCAAGGCGAGCAGTACTTC	CASSKTGGQGEQYF
TRBV9	TRBD1	TRBJ1-2	.	TGTGCCAGCAGCAAGACAGGGGGCGAAGCGTACTATGGCTACACCTTC	CASSKTGGEAYYGYTF
TRBV28	TRBD2	TRBJ2-1	.	TGTGCCACAAGACTAGCGGGAAACAATGAGCAGTTCTTC	CATRLAGNNEQFF
TRBV7-2	TRBD1	TRBJ2-3	.	TGTGCCAGCAGCTCCAGGACAGGGGGCACAGATACGCAGTATTTT	CASSSRTGGTDTQYF
TRBV24-1	.	TRBJ1-2	.	TGTGCCACCAGTGATTTCCCACCGACAGCCTATGTGGGCTACACCTTC	CATSDFPPTAYVGYTF
TRBV5-1	.	TRBJ1-1	.	TGCGCCAGCAGCTTGAATCCCGACAGGATGAACACTGAAGCTTTCTTT	CASSLNPDRMNTEAFF
TRBV9	TRBD1	TRBJ2-2	once	TGTGCCAGCAGCGCCCAGGGGGCCTACACCGGGGAGCTGTTTTTT	CASSAQGAYTGELFF
TRBV6-6	TRBD1	TRBJ1-2	.	TGTGCCAGCAGTCTCGAACACACACAGGGGGGTAACTATGGCTACACCTTC	CASSLEHTQGGNYGYTF
TRBV9	.	TRBJ2-7	.	TGTGCCAGCAGCGTAGATGGGTCCCCGTTCTACGAGCAGTACTTC	CASSVDGSPFYEQYF
TRBV15	.	TRBJ1-2	.	TGTGCCACCAGCAGACTTGGATATAGCTACACCTTC	CATSRLGYSYTF
TRBV2	.	TRBJ2-2	.	TGTGCCAGCTCCATTTTCGGGGTGGGCACCGGGGAGCTGTTTTTT	CASSIFGVGTGELFF
TRBV6-2/TRBV6-3	.	TRBJ1-2	.	TGTGCCAGCAGCGTAAGACGAGAGGGGTTCTATGGCTACACCTTC	CASSVRREGFYGYTF
TRBV30	TRBD2	TRBJ2-5	.	TGTGCCCGGGAGGATGGGGCGGGGGACCAGTACTTC	CAREDGAGDQYF
TRBV30	.	TRBJ2-2	.	TGTGCCTGTGACAGCGCGAACACCGGGGAGCTGTTTTTT	CACDSANTGELFF
TRBV4-1	.	TRBJ2-1	.	TGCGCCAGCAGGCCCGGGCTAGCGTCGCTCAATGAGCAGTTCTTC	CASRPGLASLNEQFF
TRBV2	TRBD1	TRBJ2-5	few	TGTGCCAGCAGTGCTTTGACAGGGTTGGAAGAGACCCAGTACTTC	CASSALTGLEETQYF
TRBV11-3	.	TRBJ2-1	.	TGTGCCAGCAGCCAACCCCCCGGAGGGGTCAATGAGCAGTTCTTC	CASSQPPGGVNEQFF
TRBV19	.	TRBJ1-2	many	TGTGCCAGTACCCCGGGGGGGCCCTATGGCTACACCTTC	CASTPGGPYGYTF
TRBV5-1	.	TRBJ1-1	.	TGCGCCAGCGGCGTCTTGAACACTGAAGCTTTCTTT	CASGVLNTEAFF
TRBV25-1	.	TRBJ1-2	.	TGTGCCAGCGGACCACAGGCTGATATAAATGGCTACACCTTC	CASGPQADINGYTF
TRBV7-3	.	TRBJ2-3	.	TGTGCCAGCAGCTTAGACGGGGCCAGCACAGATACGCAGTATTTT	CASSLDGASTDTQYF
TRBV5-1	TRBD2	TRBJ2-1	.	TGCGCCAGCAGCTTGGTAACCCTCGCAGCGGGGGGTAGTGGGGAGCAGTTCTTC	CASSLVTLAAGGSGEQFF
TRBV27	TRBD1	TRBJ2-7	.	TGTGCCAGCAGTTTACAGGGGGCGGACAACTACGAGCAGTACTTC	CASSLQGADNYEQYF
TRBV5-8	.	TRBJ1-5	.	TGTGCCAGCAGCTCGGACGGAAATAGCAATCAGCCCCAGCATTTT	CASSSDGNSNQPQHF
TRBV7-9	.	TRBJ2-6	medium-sized	TGTGCCGCCGCCGCCCGGTCTGGGGCCAACGTCCTGACTTTC	CAAAARSGANVLTF
TRBV5-6	.	TRBJ2-5	.	TGTGCCAGCAGCTTCGACAGAGCTACGAGGGGAGAGACCCAGTACTTC	CASSFDRATRGETQYF
TRBV7-2	.	TRBJ1-2	once	TGTGCCAGCAGCTTAGCGAATAACTATGGCTACACCTTC	CASSLANNYGYTF
TRBV7-6	.	TRBJ2-5	.	TGTGCCAGCAGCCTTCGGGGCAGGGAAGAGACCCAGTACTTC	CASSLRGREETQYF
TRBV19	TRBD2	TRBJ2-1	.	TGTGCCAGTAGTATAGGTAGCGGGAGCTACAATGAGCAGTTCTTC	CASSIGSGSYNEQFF
TRBV11-2	TRBD2	TRBJ2-7	once	TGTGCCAGCAGCTTTAACCTAGCGGACCCTTCGGCGGACGAGCAGTACTTC	CASSFNLADPSADEQYF
TRBV7-9	.	TRBJ2-2	.	TGTGCCAGCAGCTACGACTCGAACACCGGGGAGCTGTTTTTT	CASSYDSNTGELFF
TRBV2	TRBD1	TRBJ1-4	.	TGTGCCAACTCAGACAGGGGTGAAAAACTGTTTTTT	CANSDRGEKLFF
TRBV24-1	.	TRBJ1-2	.	TGTGCCACCAGTGATCGGACTGGAAGAGGCGGCTACACCTTC	CATSDRTGRGGYTF
TRBV11-3	.	TRBJ2-7	.	TGTGCCAGCAGCTTAGTTCCCTATCCCGGGAGCGAGCAGTACTTC	CASSLVPYPGSEQYF
TRBV7-9	.	TRBJ1-4	.	TGTGCCAGCAGCCCCTACTGGGGCGAAAAACTGTTTTTT	CASSPYWGEKLFF
TRBV5-1	.	TRBJ1-4	once	TGCGCCAGCAGGCCCCTGGGGGGATTAGGTGAAAAACTGTTTTTT	CASRPLGGLGEKLFF
TRBV6-1	.	TRBJ1-2	few	TGTGCCAGCAGTGAATGGGACGGCCAGCCGAACTATGGCTACACCTTC	CASSEWDGQPNYGYTF
TRBV5-1	.	TRBJ2-1	.	TGCGCCAGCAGCTTAGAGCCCAGCCATGAGCAGTTCTTC	CASSLEPSHEQFF
TRBV6-2/TRBV6-3	TRBD1	TRBJ2-7	.	TGTGCCAGCAGTTCTCACCTCGGGCAGGGGGCATTCTACGAGCAGTACTTC	CASSSHLGQGAFYEQYF
TRBV4-3	.	TRBJ1-1	.	TGCGCCAGCAGCCACAGGGCGGGGCCCGGGCAAGGTGAAGCTTTCTTT	CASSHRAGPGQGEAFF
TRBV28	TRBD1	TRBJ1-1	.	TGTGCCAGCAGAATCCAGGGGGCGCTTACTGAAGCTTTCTTT	CASRIQGALTEAFF
TRBV7-2	.	TRBJ2-3	.	TGTGCCAGCAGCCCCCCTGGGAGGGGGCCGGGAGATACGCAGTATTTT	CASSPPGRGPGDTQYF
TRBV6-1	.	TRBJ1-1	.	TGTGCCAGCAGTGAAGAGGGGGTCGTCCTCAGGAACACTGAAGCTTTCTTT	CASSEEGVVLRNTEAFF
TRBV10-1	.	TRBJ1-2	.	TGCGCCAGCAGTGAATCAGGGAACTATGGCTACACCTTC	CASSESGNYGYTF
TRBV10-2	.	TRBJ2-3	.	TGCGCCAGCAGTAGCCCAGATACGCAGTATTTT	CASSSPDTQYF